This TCR beta chain was obtained from a study of T cell clonotyping in hematopoietic cell transplantation. Overall study results and limits: Recipient TCR diversity dropped after transplant; expanded clonotypes rose from day 30 to 180. Higher Inverse Simpson Index values in graft donor and pretransplant recipient predicted broader posttransplant TCR diversity. CD4 and CD8 repertoire contributions could not be separated without sorting.

Sequenced by immunoSEQ multiplex PCR; TCRdb stores in-frame clones only, minus some. The data contain 20,000 or so clones, 75% to 90% of them seen just once; the ten biggest clones take up 3% to 4%. With 2 bases removed from V and 9 bases from J, the gap between germline ends came to 6 bases. CDR1 is SGHRS and CDR2 is YFSETQ in the germline V gene. This CDR3 has 11 amino acids. Time point described: recipient sample about 28 days before transplant, after cytoreduction. About this clone itself: The antigen is unknown.

The source is a young man with biphenotypic leukemia. Some clones in this sample may be carry-over from other donors' samples. This specimen consisted of peripheral blood mononuclear cells, obtained before stem cell transplant. The chain carries TRBV5-1 and TRBJ1-3, with D unresolved. The CDR3 bases are TGCGCCAGCAGCTTCGGCTCCACCATATATTTT. This sequence encodes CASSFGSTIYF.